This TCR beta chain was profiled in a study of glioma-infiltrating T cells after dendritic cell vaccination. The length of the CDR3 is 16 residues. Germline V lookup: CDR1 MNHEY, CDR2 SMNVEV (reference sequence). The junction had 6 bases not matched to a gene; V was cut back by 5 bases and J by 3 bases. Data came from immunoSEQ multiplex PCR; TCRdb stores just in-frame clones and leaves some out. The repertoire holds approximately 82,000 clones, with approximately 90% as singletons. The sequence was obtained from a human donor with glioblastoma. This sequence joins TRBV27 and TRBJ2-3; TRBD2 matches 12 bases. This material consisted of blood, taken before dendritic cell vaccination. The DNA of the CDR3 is TGTGCCAGCAGTATCGGACTAGCGGGGAGGACAGATACGCAGTATTTT. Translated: CASSIGLAGRTDTQYF.